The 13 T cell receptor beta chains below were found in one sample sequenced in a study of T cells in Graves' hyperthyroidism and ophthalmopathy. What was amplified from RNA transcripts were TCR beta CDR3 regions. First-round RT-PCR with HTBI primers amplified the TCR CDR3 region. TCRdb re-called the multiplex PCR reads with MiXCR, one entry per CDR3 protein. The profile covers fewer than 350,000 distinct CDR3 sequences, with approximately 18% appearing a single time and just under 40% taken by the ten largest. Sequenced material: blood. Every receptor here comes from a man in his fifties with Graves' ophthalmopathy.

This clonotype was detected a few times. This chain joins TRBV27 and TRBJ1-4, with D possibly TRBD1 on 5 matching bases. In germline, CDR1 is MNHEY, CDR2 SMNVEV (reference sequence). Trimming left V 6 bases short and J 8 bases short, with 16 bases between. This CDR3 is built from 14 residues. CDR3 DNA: TGTGCCAGCAGCCACGGACTACCAGGGGAAAAACTGTTTTTT. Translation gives CASSHGLPGEKLFF.

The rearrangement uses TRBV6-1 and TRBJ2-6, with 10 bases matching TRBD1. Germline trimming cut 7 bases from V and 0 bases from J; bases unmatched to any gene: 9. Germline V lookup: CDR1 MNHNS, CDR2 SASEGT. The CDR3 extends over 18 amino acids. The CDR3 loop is CASNEGGQGSSGANVLTF. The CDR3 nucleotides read TGTGCCAGCAATGAGGGGGGACAGGGGAGCTCTGGGGCCAACGTCCTGACTTTC.

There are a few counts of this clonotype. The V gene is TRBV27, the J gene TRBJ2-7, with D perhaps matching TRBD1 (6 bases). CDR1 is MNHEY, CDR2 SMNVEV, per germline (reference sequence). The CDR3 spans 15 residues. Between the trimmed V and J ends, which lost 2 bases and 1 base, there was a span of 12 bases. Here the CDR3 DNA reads TGTGCCAGCAGTTTAAGAGGGGGTGCTTCCTACGAGCAGTACTTC. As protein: CASSLRGGASYEQYF.

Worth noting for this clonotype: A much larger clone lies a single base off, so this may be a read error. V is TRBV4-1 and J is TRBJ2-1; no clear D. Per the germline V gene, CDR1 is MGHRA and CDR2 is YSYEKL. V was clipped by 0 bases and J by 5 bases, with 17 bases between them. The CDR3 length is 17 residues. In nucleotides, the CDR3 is TGCGCCAGCAGCCAAGATCCTAAGGGCCATTCACACAATGAGCAGTTCTTC. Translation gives CASSQDPKGHSHNEQFF.

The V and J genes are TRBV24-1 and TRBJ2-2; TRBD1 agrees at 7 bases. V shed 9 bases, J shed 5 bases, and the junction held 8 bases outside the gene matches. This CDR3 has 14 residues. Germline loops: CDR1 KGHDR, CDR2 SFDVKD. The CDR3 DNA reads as TGTGCCACCGGAGGACAGGCCCGTACCGGGGAGCTGTTTTTT. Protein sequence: CATGGQARTGELFF.

The CDR3 coding sequence is TGTGCCAGCAGTTTAGGGACGGGACGGCCAAGCTCCTACGAGCAGTACTTC. Its protein is CASSLGTGRPSSYEQYF. The chain links TRBV12-3 or TRBV12-4 to TRBJ2-7, with D tentatively TRBD1 or TRBD2 (5 bases each). With 1 base removed from V and 0 bases from J, the gap between germline ends came to 16 bases. There are 17 residues in the CDR3.

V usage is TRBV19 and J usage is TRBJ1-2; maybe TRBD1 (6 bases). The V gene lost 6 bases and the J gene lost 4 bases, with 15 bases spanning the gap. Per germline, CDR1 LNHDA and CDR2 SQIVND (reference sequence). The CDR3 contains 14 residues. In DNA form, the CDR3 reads TGTGCCAGTAGAGATATGACAGGAACCTATGGCTACACCTTC. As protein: CASRDMTGTYGYTF.

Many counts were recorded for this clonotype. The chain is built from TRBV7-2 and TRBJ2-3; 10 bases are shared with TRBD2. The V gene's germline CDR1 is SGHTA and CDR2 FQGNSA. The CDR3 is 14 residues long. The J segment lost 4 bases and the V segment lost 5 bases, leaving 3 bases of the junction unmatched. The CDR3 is CASSNGLAADTQYF. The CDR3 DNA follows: TGTGCCAGCAGCAACGGACTAGCGGCAGATACGCAGTATTTT. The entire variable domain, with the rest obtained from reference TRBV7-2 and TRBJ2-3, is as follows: GAGVSQSPSNKVTEKGKDVELRCDPISGHTALYWYRQSLGQGLEFLIYFQGNSAPDKSGLPSDRFSAERTGGSVSTLTIQRTQQEDSAVYLCASSNGLAADTQYFGPGTRLTVL.

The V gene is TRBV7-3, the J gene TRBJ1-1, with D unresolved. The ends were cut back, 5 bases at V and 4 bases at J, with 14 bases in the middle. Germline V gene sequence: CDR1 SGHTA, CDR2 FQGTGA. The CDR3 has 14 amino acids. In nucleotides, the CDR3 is TGTGCCAGCAGCCCTGCCGGGGTTGGCACTGAAGCTTTCTTT. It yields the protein CASSPAGVGTEAFF.

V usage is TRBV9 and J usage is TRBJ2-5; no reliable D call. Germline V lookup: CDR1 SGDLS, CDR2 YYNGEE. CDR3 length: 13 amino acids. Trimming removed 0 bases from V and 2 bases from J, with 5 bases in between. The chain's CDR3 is CASSVAPQETQYF. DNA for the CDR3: TGTGCCAGCAGCGTAGCCCCGCAAGAGACCCAGTACTTC.

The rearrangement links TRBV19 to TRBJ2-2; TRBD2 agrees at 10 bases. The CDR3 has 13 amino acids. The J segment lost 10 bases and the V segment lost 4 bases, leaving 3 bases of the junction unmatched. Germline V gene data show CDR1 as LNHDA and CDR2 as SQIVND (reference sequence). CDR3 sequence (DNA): TGTGCCAGTAGTAGGACTAGCGGTTTGGAGCTGTTTTTT. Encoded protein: CASSRTSGLELFF. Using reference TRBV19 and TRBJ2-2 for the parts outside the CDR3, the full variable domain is DGGITQSPKYLFRKEGQNVTLSCEQNLNHDAMYWYRQDPGQGLRLIYYSQIVNDFQKGDIAEGYSVSREKKESFPLTVTSAQKNPTAFYLCASSRTSGLELFFGEGSRLTVL.

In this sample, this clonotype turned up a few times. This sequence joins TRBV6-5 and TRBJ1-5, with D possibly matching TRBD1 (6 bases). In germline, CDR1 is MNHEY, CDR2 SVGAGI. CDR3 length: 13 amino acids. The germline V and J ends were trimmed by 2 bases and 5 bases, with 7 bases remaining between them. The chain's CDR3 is CASSYTGYQPQHF. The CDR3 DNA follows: TGTGCCAGCAGTTACACAGGGTATCAGCCCCAGCATTTT.

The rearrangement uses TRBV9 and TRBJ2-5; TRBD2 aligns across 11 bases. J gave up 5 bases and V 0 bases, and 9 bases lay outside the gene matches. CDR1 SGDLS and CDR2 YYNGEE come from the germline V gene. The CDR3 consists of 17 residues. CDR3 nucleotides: TGTGCCAGCAGCGTAGAGGGACTAGCGGATGCAGGCGAGACCCAGTACTTC. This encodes CASSVEGLADAGETQYF.